This T cell receptor (beta chain) was found in a study of CD4 and CD8 cells across lung adenocarcinoma regions (dated by TCRdb to 2016 to 2019). Notes on the research overall: The study compared tumor centers with tumor margins to examine intratumor heterogeneity of the T cell receptor repertoire.

The CDR3 runs 14 amino acids, cysteine and phenylalanine included. The retained sequence is limited to the CDR3, 42 bases, with the frame set at the first base. Sequences MNHEY (CDR1) and SVGAGI (CDR2) are obtained from the germline V gene. Patients with localized lung adenocarcinoma, a subtype of non-small cell lung cancer, were used as donors. The samples were taken from the centers of localized lung adenocarcinomas. For TCR repertoire analysis, CD4+ T cells from tumor tissue were profiled separately from CD8+ T cells. Concerning this clonotype: The clone's antigen remains unknown. No per-base quality is available; no much larger clone lies one base away.

The library was made by PCR. The listed sequencing device is HiSeq X Ten. TCRdb handled the public reads itself, with Q25 trimming in fastp and clone calling in MiXCR, and kept productive beta chains. Rows with a matching CDR3 protein are joined into one entry that keeps the most common DNA and genes. The sample data list under 4,500 distinct CDR3 sequences, and 60% to 65% of these were observed just once. About 15% of the sample is held by the ten biggest clonotypes. The chain joins TRBV6-5 to TRBJ2-3, and TRBD1 matches 7 of the central bases. The end of the DNA is better explained by TRBJ2-5, so the J call may be wrong. Sequenced input: CD4+ T cells from the center of a lung tumor. Per the publication, the cell subset or site label means: tumor center region. This sequence was found in a male donor with lung adenocarcinoma. The CD4 and CD8 labels of this study may be unreliable. The base sequence is TGTGCCAGCAGTTACAGGGGGCGCGGAGAGACCCAGTACTTC. It encodes CASSYRGRGETQYF.